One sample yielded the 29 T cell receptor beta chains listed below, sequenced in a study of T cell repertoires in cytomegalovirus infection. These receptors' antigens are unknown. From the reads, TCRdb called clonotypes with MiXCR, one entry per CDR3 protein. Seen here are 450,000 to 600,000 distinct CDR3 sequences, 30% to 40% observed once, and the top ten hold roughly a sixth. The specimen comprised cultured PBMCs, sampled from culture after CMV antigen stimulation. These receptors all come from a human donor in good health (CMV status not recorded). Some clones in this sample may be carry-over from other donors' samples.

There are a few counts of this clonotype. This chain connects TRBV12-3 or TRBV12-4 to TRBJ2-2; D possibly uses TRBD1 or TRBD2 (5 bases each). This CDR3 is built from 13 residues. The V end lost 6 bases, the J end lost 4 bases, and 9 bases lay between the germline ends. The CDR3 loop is CASRPGATGELFF. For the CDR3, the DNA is TGTGCCAGCAGACCCGGGGCCACCGGGGAGCTGTTTTTT.

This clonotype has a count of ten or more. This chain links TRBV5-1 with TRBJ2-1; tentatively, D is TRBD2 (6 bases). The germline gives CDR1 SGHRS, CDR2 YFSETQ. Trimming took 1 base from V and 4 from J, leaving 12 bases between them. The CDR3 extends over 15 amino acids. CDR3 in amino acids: CASSLSLGLYNEQFF. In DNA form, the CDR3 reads TGCGCCAGCAGCTTGTCGTTGGGACTTTACAATGAGCAGTTCTTC.

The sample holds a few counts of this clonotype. CDR3 sequence (DNA): TGTGCCAGCAGTTACAGCGGGAGCCCCGGGGGCACAGATACGCAGTATTTT. Its protein is CASSYSGSPGGTDTQYF. The V gene is TRBV6-5, the J gene TRBJ2-3; 8 positions match TRBD2. The CDR3 sequence is 17 residues long. J was trimmed by 1 base and V by 2 bases; bases with no gene match: 8. Germline V lookup: CDR1 MNHEY, CDR2 SVGAGI.

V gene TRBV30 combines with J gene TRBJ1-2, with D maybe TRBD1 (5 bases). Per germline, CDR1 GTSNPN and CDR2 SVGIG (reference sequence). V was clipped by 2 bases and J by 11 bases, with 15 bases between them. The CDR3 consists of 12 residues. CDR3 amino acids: CAWSPETAKYTF. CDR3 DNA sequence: TGTGCCTGGAGTCCTGAGACAGCTAAGTACACCTTC.

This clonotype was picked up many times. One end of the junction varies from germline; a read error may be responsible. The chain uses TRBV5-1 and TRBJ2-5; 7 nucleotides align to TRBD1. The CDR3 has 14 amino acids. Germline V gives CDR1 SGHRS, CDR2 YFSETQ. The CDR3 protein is CASSPGTAQETQYF. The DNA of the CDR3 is TGTGCCAGCAGTCCCGGGACAGCCCAAGAGACCCAGTACTTC.

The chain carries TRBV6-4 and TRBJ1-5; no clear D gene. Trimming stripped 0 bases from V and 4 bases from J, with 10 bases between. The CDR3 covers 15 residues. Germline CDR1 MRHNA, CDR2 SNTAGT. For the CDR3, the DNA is TGTGCCAGCAGTGACTCGAATGACGGTAATCAGCCCCAGCATTTT. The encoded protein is CASSDSNDGNQPQHF.

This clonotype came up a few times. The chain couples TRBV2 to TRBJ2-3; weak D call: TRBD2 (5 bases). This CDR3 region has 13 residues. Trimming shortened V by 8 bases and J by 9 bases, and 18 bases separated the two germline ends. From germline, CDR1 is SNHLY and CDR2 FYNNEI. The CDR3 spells CASSNLEGITQYF. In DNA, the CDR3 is TGTGCCAGCTCCAACCTCGAGGGAATCACGCAGTATTTT.

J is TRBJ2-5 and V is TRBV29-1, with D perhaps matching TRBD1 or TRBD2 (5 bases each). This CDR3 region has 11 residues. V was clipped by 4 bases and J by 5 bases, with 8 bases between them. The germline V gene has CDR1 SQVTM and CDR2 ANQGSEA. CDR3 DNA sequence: TGCAGCGTTGTGGGGGAGGAGACCCAGTACTTC. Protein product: CSVVGEETQYF.

The CDR3 DNA is TGTGCCAGCAGCGTTTTCGATAGCAATCAGCCCCAGCATTTT. Protein: CASSVFDSNQPQHF. The V and J genes are TRBV7-2 and TRBJ1-5; D is ambiguous. Per germline, CDR1 SGHTA and CDR2 FQGNSA. The CDR3 covers 14 residues. Trimming took 5 bases from V and 0 from J, leaving 8 bases between them. Filled out from reference TRBV7-2 and TRBJ1-5, the complete variable domain reads GAGVSQSPSNKVTEKGKDVELRCDPISGHTALYWYRQSLGQGLEFLIYFQGNSAPDKSGLPSDRFSAERTGGSVSTLTIQRTQQEDSAVYLCASSVFDSNQPQHFGDGTRLSIL.

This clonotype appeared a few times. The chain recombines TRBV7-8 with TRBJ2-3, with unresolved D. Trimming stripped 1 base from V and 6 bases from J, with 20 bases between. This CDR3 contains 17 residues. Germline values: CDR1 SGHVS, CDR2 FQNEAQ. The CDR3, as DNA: TGTGCCAGCAGCTTAGTCGTACCGGCACTTCTAGGGGATACGCAGTATTTT. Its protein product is CASSLVVPALLGDTQYF. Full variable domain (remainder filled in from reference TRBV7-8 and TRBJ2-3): GAGVSQSPRYKVAKRGQDVALRCDPISGHVSLFWYQQALGQGPEFLTYFQNEAQLDKSGLPSDRFFAERPEGSVSTLKIQRTQQEDSAVYLCASSLVVPALLGDTQYFGPGTRLTVL.

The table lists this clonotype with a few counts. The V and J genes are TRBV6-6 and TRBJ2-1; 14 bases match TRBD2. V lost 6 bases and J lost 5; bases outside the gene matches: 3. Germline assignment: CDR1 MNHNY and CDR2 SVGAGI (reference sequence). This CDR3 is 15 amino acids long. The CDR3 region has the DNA TGTGCCAGCAGGGGACTAGCGGGAGTGCACAATGAGCAGTTCTTC. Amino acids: CASRGLAGVHNEQFF.

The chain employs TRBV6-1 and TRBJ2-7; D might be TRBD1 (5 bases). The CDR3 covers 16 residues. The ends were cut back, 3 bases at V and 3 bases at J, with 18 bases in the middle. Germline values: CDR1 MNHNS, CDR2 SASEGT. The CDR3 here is CASSEAGQNGFYEQYF. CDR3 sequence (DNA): TGTGCCAGCAGTGAGGCAGGGCAAAACGGGTTCTACGAGCAGTACTTC.

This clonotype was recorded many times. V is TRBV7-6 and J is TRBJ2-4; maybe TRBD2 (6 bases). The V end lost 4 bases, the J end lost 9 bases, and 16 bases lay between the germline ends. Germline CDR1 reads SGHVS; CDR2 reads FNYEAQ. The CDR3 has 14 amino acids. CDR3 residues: CASSSRPEGGIQYF. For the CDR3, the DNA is TGTGCCAGCAGCTCCCGTCCCGAGGGAGGCATTCAGTACTTC.

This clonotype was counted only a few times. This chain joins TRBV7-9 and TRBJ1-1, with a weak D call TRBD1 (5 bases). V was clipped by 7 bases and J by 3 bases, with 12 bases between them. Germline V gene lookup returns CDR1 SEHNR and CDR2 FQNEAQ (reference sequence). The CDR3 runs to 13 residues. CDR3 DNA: TGTGCCAGCACCCTAGGGGTGTACACTGAAGCTTTCTTT. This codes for CASTLGVYTEAFF.

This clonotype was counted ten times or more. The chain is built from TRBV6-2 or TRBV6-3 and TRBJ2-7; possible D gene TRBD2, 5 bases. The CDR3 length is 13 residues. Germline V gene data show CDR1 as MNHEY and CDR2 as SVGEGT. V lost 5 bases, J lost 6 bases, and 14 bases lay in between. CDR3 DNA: TGTGCCAGCAGTGACGTCGGTGGAGGCGAGCAGTACTTC. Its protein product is CASSDVGGGEQYF.

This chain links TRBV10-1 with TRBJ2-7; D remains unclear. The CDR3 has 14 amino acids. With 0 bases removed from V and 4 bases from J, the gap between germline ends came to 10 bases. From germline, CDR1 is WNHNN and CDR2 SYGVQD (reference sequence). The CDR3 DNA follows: TGCGCCAGCAGTGAGTCAAGTCTTGGTTACGAGCAGTACGTC. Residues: CASSESSLGYEQYV.

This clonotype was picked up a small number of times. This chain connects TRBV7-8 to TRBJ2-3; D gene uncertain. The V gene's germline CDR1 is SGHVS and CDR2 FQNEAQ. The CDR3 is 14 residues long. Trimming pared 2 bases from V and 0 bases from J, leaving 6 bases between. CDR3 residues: CASSLSISTDTQYF. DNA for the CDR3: TGTGCCAGCAGCTTAAGCATAAGCACAGATACGCAGTATTTT.

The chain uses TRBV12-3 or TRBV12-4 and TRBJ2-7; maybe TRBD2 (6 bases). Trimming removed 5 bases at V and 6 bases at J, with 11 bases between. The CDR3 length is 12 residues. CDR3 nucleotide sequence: TGTGCCAGCAGTGCGACGGGAGTCGAGCAGTACGTC. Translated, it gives CASSATGVEQYV.

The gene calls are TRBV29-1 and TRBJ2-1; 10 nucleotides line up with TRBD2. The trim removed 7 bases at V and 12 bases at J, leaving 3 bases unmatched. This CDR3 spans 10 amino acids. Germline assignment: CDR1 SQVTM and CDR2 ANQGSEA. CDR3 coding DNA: TGCAGCGCGCTAGCGGGAGCGCAGTTCTTC. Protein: CSALAGAQFF.

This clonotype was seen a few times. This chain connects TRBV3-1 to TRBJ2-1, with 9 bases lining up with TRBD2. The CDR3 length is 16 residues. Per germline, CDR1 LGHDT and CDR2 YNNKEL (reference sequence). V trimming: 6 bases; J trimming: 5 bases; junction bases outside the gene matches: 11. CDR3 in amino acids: CASSAGGLAGNNEQFF. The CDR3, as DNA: TGTGCCAGCAGTGCAGGAGGGCTAGCGGGAAACAATGAGCAGTTCTTC.

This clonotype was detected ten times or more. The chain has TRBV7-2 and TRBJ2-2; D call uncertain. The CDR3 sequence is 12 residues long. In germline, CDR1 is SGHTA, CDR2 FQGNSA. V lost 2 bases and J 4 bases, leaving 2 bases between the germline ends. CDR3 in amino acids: CASSLSTGELFF. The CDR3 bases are TGTGCCAGCAGCTTATCCACCGGGGAGCTGTTTTTT.

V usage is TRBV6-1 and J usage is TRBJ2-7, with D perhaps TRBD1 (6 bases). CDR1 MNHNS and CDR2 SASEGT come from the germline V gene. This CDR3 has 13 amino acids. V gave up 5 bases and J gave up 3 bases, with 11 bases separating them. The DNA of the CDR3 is TGTGCCAGCAGTCGGGACAACTTCTACGAGCAGTACTTC. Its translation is CASSRDNFYEQYF.

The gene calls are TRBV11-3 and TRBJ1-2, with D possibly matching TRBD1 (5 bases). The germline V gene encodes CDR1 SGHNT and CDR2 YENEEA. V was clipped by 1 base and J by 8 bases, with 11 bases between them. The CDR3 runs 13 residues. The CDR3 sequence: CASSLVRTSGYTF. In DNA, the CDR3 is TGTGCCAGCAGCTTAGTTCGGACATCCGGCTACACCTTC. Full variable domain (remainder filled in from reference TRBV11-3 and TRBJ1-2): EAGVVQSPRYKIIEKKQPVAFWCNPISGHNTLYWYLQNLGQGPELLIRYENEEAVDDSQLPKDRFSAERLKGVDSTLKIQPAELGDSAVYLCASSLVRTSGYTFGSGTRLTVV.

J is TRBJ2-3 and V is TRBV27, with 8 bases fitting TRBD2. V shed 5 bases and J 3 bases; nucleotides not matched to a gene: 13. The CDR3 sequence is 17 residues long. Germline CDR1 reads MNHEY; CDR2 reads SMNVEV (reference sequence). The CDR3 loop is CASSARTSPSPTDTQYF. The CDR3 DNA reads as TGTGCCAGCAGTGCCCGGACTAGCCCATCCCCGACAGATACGCAGTATTTT.

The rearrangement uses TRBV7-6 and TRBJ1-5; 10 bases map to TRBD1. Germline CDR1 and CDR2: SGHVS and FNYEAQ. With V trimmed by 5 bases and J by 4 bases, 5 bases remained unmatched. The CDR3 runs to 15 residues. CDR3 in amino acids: CASSPGTGENQPQHF. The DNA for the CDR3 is TGTGCCAGCAGCCCCGGGACAGGGGAGAATCAGCCCCAGCATTTT.

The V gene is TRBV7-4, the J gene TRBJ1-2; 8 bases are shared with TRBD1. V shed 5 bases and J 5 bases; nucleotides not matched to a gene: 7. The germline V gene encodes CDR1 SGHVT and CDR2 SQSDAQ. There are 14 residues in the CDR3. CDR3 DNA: TGTGCCAGCAGCACGGACAGGGATTTATATGGCTACACCTTC. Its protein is CASSTDRDLYGYTF.

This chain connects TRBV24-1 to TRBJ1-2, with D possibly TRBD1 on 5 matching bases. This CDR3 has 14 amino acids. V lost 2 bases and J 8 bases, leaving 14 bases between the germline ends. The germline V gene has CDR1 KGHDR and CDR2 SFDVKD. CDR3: CATSDSGGDGGYTF. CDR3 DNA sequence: TGTGCCACCAGTGATTCCGGAGGGGACGGCGGCTACACCTTC.

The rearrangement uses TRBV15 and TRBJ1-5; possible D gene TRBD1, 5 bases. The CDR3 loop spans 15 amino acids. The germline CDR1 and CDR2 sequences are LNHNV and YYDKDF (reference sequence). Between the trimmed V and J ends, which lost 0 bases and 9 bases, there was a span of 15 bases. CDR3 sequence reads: CATSRDLGRERPQHF. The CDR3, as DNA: TGTGCCACCAGCAGAGATCTGGGCAGGGAACGGCCCCAGCATTTT. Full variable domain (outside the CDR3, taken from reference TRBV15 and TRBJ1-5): DAMVIQNPRYQVTQFGKPVTLSCSQTLNHNVMYWYQQKSSQAPKLLFHYYDKDFNNEADTPDNFQSRRPNTSFCFLDIRSPGLGDTAMYLCATSRDLGRERPQHFGDGTRLSIL.

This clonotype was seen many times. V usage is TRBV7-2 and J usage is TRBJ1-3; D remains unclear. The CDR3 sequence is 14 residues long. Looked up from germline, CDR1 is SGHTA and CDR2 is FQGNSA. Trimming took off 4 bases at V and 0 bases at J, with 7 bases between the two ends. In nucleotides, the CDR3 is TGTGCCAGCAGCTCGGCCAACTCTGGAAACACCATATATTTT. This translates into CASSSANSGNTIYF. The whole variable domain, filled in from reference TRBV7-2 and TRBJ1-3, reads GAGVSQSPSNKVTEKGKDVELRCDPISGHTALYWYRQSLGQGLEFLIYFQGNSAPDKSGLPSDRFSAERTGGSVSTLTIQRTQQEDSAVYLCASSSANSGNTIYFGEGSWLTVV.